This T cell receptor (beta chain) was found in a study of CD8 T cells in Susac syndrome. cDNA came from 0.5 to 1 ug RNA primed by random hexamers. The amplification used immunoSEQ multiplex PCR on TCR beta CDR3; it spanned 54 Vbeta and 13 Jbeta. TCRdb processed the immunoSEQ multiplex PCR reads anew with MiXCR; each CDR3 protein has one entry. This sample carries tens of thousands of distinct CDR3 sequences, approximately 96% of them seen once, and the ten largest clones take about 0.68%. This clonotype was seen a few times. Its antigen is not known. At one boundary the junction diverges from the germline segment, which might be a read error. Whole-study results and caveats: Only a relatively small number of individuals were included in the TCR sequencing and HLA analysis.

Patients with Susac syndrome fulfilled recently defined diagnostic criteria for definite or probable disease. The CDR3 loop spans 11 amino acids. Germline assignment: CDR1 SNHLY and CDR2 FYNNEI. The chain combines TRBV2 with TRBJ2-1; D not certain. The sample was CD8+ T cells from PBMCs. This receptor was identified in a human donor with Susac syndrome. The CDR3 loop reads CASSFYNEQFF. CDR3 coding DNA: TGTGCCAGCAGTTTTTACAACGAGCAGTTCTTC.